This entry concerns a single T cell receptor (beta chain). Assay used: immunoSEQ multiplex PCR; TCRdb lists only in-frame clones, some missing. The table has 150,000 or so clones, 90% to 95% seen once. The data derive from a study of control samples from healthy donors and cancer patients. The TCR originated in a man aged 55 to 69 with colorectal cancer. The sample taken for sequencing was PBMCs.

CDR3 region: CASSFGQGASTDTQYF. The CDR3 region has the DNA TGCGCCAGCAGCTTCGGACAGGGGGCCTCTACAGATACGCAGTATTTT. V is TRBV5-1 and J is TRBJ2-3; 11 bases match TRBD1. V lost 2 bases to trimming and J lost 3 bases; unmatched junction nucleotides: 5. Germline lookup yields CDR1 SGHRS and CDR2 YFSETQ. There are 16 residues in the CDR3.